This entry describes one T cell receptor beta chain. What it binds is unknown. The CDR3 extends 3 residues past the end of the read, so its final part is completed from the germline J gene. The data stem from a study of T cells in women clearing cervical HPV infection. Study summary: Control women cleared a single incident HPV16 infection within 12 months. Case blood was drawn when the lesion was first found; control blood after infection became undetectable.

Germline V CDR1 and CDR2: SGHRS, YFSETQ. V lost 0 bases and J lost 5, with 8 bases in between. This CDR3 region has 13 residues. Some clones are missing from TCRdb's copy, which holds only in-frame ones; the method was immunoSEQ multiplex PCR. This sample's table reports about 32,000 clones. Findings and caveats of the study: CIN3+ cases had significantly higher TCR repertoire richness than controls, but evenness did not differ.

Material for sequencing was blood buffy coat. The clonotype originates from a woman aged 18 to 69 with a cervical HPV16 infection that either progressed to CIN3+ or cleared (not recorded which). This chain joins TRBV5-1 and TRBJ2-5; D is ambiguous. Partial CDR3 DNA: TGCGCCAGCAGCTTGGGGTGGGCGGAGACC. Its translation: CASSLGWAET. Given in full, the CDR3 is CASSLGWAETQYF.